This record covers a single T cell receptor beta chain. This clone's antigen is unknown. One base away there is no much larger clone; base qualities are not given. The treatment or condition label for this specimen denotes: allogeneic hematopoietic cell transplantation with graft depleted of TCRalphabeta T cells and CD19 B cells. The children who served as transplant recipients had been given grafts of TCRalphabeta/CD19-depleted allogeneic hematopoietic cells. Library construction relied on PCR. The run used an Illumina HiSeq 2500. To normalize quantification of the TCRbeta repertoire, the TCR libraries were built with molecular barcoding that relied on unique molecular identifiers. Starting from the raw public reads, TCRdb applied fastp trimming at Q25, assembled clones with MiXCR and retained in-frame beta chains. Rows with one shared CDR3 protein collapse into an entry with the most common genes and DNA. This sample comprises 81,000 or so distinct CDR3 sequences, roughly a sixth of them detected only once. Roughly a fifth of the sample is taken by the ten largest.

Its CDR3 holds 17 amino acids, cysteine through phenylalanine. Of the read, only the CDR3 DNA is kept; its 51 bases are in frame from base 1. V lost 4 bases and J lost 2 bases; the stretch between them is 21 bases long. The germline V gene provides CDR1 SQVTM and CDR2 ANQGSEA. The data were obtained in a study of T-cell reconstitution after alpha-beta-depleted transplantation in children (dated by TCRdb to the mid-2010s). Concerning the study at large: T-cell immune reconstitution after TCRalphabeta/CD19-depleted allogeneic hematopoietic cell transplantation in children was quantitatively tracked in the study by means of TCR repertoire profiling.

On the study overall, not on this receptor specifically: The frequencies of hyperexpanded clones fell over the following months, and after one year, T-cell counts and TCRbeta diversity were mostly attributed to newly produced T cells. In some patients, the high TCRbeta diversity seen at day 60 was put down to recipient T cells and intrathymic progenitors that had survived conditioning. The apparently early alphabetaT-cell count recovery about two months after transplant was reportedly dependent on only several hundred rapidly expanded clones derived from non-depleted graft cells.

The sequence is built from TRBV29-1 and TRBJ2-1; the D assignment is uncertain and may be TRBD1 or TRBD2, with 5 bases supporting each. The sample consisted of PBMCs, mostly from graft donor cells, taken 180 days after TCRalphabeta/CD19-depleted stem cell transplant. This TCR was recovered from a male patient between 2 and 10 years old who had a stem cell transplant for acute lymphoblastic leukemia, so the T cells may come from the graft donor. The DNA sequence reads TGCAGCGTTGGAGGGACCCCTTTTACTAGTACCTACAATGAGCAGTTCTTC. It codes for CSVGGTPFTSTYNEQFF.